One sample yielded the 11 T cell receptor beta chains listed below, sequenced in a study of CD8 T cells in ankylosing spondylitis. In TCRdb, the 5' RACE reads were re-called with MiXCR into one record per CDR3 protein. The sample lists around 42,000 distinct CDR3 sequences, approximately 2.6% occurring once. The sample taken for sequencing was blood, either unsorted or a sorted T cell fraction (not recorded which). The receptor set was obtained from a male donor with ankylosing spondylitis or in good health (not recorded which).

This clonotype has ten or more counts. The chain joins TRBV9 to TRBJ2-5, with 8 bases fitting TRBD2. This CDR3 is built from 16 residues. V dropped 4 bases and J dropped 2; count of bases not matched to a gene: 10. Germline CDR1 SGDLS, CDR2 YYNGEE. The CDR3 DNA follows: TGTGCCAGCAGCCCTTTCTTCGGGAGGGGACAAGAGACCCAGTACTTC. Amino acids: CASSPFFGRGQETQYF.

This clonotype was recorded many times. V is TRBV9 and J is TRBJ2-1; D perhaps matches TRBD1 (7 bases). V lost 4 bases and J lost 15, with 20 bases in between. There are 13 residues in the CDR3. Germline CDR1 and CDR2: SGDLS and YYNGEE. This CDR3 reads CASSTRGTEVLFF. CDR3 nucleotides: TGTGCCAGCAGCACCCGGGGGACAGAAGTTTTGTTCTTC.

This clonotype was counted many times. This chain links TRBV9 with TRBJ1-1; D not resolved. The V and J ends lost 0 bases and 0 bases respectively, with 9 bases between them. Looked up from germline, CDR1 is SGDLS and CDR2 is YYNGEE. The length of the CDR3 is 15 residues. Written as DNA, the CDR3 is TGTGCCAGCAGCGTAGGGGGAGTCTTGAACACTGAAGCTTTCTTT. Residues: CASSVGGVLNTEAFF.

This clonotype occurred many times. The chain couples TRBV9 to TRBJ2-5; TRBD2 agrees at 7 bases. Looked up from germline, CDR1 is SGDLS and CDR2 is YYNGEE. V lost 0 bases, J lost 3 bases, and 5 bases stayed unmatched. The CDR3 has 15 amino acids. CDR3 DNA sequence: TGTGCCAGCAGCGTAGACGGGAGGAGGGAAGAGACCCAGTACTTC. Its translation is CASSVDGRREETQYF.

The sample holds many counts of this clonotype. The CDR3 reads CASSPGPVGYNEQFF. CDR3 nucleotide sequence: TGTGCCAGCAGCCCAGGCCCGGTAGGCTACAATGAGCAGTTCTTC. The V call is TRBV9, the J call TRBJ2-1; D call uncertain. V lost 4 bases to trimming and J lost 3 bases, with 14 bases between them. Germline values: CDR1 SGDLS, CDR2 YYNGEE. This CDR3 has 15 residues.

There are many counts of this clonotype. The chain uses TRBV9 and TRBJ2-7, with TRBD2 matching 7 bases. The CDR3 runs 16 residues. Germline V gene sequence: CDR1 SGDLS, CDR2 YYNGEE. The V gene end was trimmed by 2 bases and the J gene end by 0 bases; junction bases not matched to a gene: 8. The CDR3 sequence is CASSVSSGASSYEQYF. DNA of the CDR3: TGTGCCAGCAGCGTTTCAAGCGGGGCCTCCTCCTACGAGCAGTACTTC.

Ten or more counts support this clonotype. The rearrangement uses TRBV9 and TRBJ2-5; 9 nucleotides match TRBD1. CDR3 length equals 15 residues. From germline, CDR1 is SGDLS and CDR2 YYNGEE. Germline trimming cut 1 base from V and 4 bases from J; bases unmatched to any gene: 5. The CDR3 region is CASSVRTGAGETQYF. DNA of the CDR3: TGTGCCAGCAGCGTAAGGACAGGGGCAGGAGAGACCCAGTACTTC.

This clonotype has a count of ten or more. The CDR3 coding sequence is TGTGCCAGCAGCCCGCAAGAGACCCAGTACTTC. Its protein product is CASSPQETQYF. J is TRBJ2-5 and V is TRBV7-3; D is unclear. CDR1 and CDR2 (germline): SGHTA, FQGTGA. Deletions cut 5 bases from V and 2 bases from J, with 3 bases between. CDR3 length equals 11 residues. The whole variable domain, filled in from reference TRBV7-3 and TRBJ2-5, reads GAGVSQTPSNKVTEKGKYVELRCDPISGHTALYWYRQSLGQGPEFLIYFQGTGAADDSGLPNDRFFAVRPEGSVSTLKIQRTERGDSAVYLCASSPQETQYFGPGTRLLVL.

This clonotype was counted at least ten times. The chain combines TRBV9 with TRBJ2-2, with TRBD1 matching 9 bases. J lost 5 bases, V lost 4 bases, and 6 bases had no gene match. CDR1 and CDR2 (germline): SGDLS, YYNGEE. CDR3 length equals 15 residues. The CDR3 is CASSPTGGRTGELFF. The CDR3 DNA reads as TGTGCCAGCAGCCCTACAGGGGGCCGAACCGGGGAGCTGTTTTTT. Combining the CDR3 with reference TRBV9 and TRBJ2-2 gives the whole variable domain DSGVTQTPKHLITATGQRVTLRCSPRSGDLSVYWYQQSLDQGLQFLIQYYNGEERAKGNILERFSAQQFPDLHSELNLSSLELGDSALYFCASSPTGGRTGELFFGEGSRLTVL.

In this sample, this clonotype turned up many times. The rearrangement links TRBV9 to TRBJ2-1, with D possibly matching TRBD1 (5 bases). In germline, CDR1 is SGDLS, CDR2 YYNGEE. Trimming took 4 bases from V and 3 from J, leaving 14 bases between them. This CDR3 is built from 15 residues. CDR3 protein: CASSRDSLNYNEQFF. The CDR3 DNA reads TGTGCCAGCAGCCGCGACAGCCTCAACTACAATGAGCAGTTCTTC.

At least ten counts were recorded for this clonotype. This chain uses TRBV9 with TRBJ2-1, with D unclear. CDR3 length: 12 residues. V shed 4 bases and J shed 10 bases, with 12 bases lying between them. Germline V gene data show CDR1 as SGDLS and CDR2 as YYNGEE. CDR3 in amino acids: CASSTLPGEQFF. The CDR3 DNA follows: TGTGCCAGCAGCACCCTCCCTGGGGAGCAGTTCTTC. Full variable domain (outside the CDR3, taken from reference TRBV9 and TRBJ2-1): DSGVTQTPKHLITATGQRVTLRCSPRSGDLSVYWYQQSLDQGLQFLIQYYNGEERAKGNILERFSAQQFPDLHSELNLSSLELGDSALYFCASSTLPGEQFFGPGTRLTVL.